In this sample, the clone carrying this TCR beta chain turned up many times. Its antigen is not known. Amplification of TCR beta CDR3 regions used RNA as the template. With the HTBI primer set, the TCR CDR3 went through a first round of RT-PCR. TCRdb fed the multiplex PCR reads into MiXCR, producing one record per CDR3 protein. The sample records approximately 410,000 distinct CDR3 sequences, roughly an eighth being singletons. The source of the sample is a study of T cells in Graves' hyperthyroidism and ophthalmopathy. Regarding the study as a whole: Prediction of ophthalmopathy progression came a median around 6 months pre-onset. Clonotypes that were expanded in thyroid above 0.001 mostly appeared in blood too.

Uncontrolled infection, other autoimmune disease, pregnancy or lactation barred patients from enrollment. The CDR3 spans 12 residues. Trimming removed 3 bases at V and 7 bases at J, with 6 bases between. Germline CDR1 and CDR2: MDHEN and SYDVKM. The chain joins TRBV28 to TRBJ2-2; D is unclear. The clonotype originates from a woman aged 18-29 years with Graves' hyperthyroidism. The sample consisted of blood. CDR3 amino acids: CASSLPFGELFF. DNA of the CDR3: TGTGCCAGCAGTTTGCCCTTCGGGGAGCTGTTTTTT. The variable domain in full, completed from reference TRBV28 and TRBJ2-2, reads DVKVTQSSRYLVKRTGEKVFLECVQDMDHENMFWYRQDPGLGLRLIYFSYDVKMKEKGDIPEGYSVSREKKERFSLILESASTNQTSMYLCASSLPFGELFFGEGSRLTVL.